Listed here are 7 T cell receptor beta chains from one sample, sequenced in a study of cytomegalovirus exposure and HLA in healthy donors. The PCR had 60 Vbeta and 13 Jbeta primers. Clones were sequenced by immunoSEQ multiplex PCR, and TCRdb holds only the in-frame ones, with some missing. Here the sample spans fewer than 110,000 clones, around 77% being singletons. Sequencing was performed on PBMCs. The source is a male donor in good health and CMV-seronegative.

CDR3 residues: CASSLRPRGTSGSTDTQYF. CDR3 DNA sequence: TGTGCCAGCAGCTTAAGGCCCCGTGGGACTAGCGGAAGCACAGATACGCAGTATTTT. The genes are TRBV7-6 and TRBJ2-3; 11 bases match TRBD2. The trim removed 2 bases at V and 0 bases at J, leaving 10 bases unmatched. Germline loops: CDR1 SGHVS, CDR2 FNYEAQ. This CDR3 is built from 19 residues.

This chain connects TRBV2 to TRBJ2-7, with 10 bases matching TRBD1. The CDR3 sequence is 16 residues long. V lost 4 bases to trimming and J lost 2 bases; unmatched junction nucleotides: 8. Germline-derived CDR1 and CDR2 are SNHLY and FYNNEI. The DNA of the CDR3 is TGTGCCAGCAGTGTACCCAAGGACAGGGGGGCCTACGAGCAGTACTTC. The encoded protein is CASSVPKDRGAYEQYF. Variable domain in full (rest from reference TRBV2 and TRBJ2-7): EPEVTQTPSHQVTQMGQEVILRCVPISNHLYFYWYRQILGQKVEFLVSFYNNEISEKSEIFDDQFSVERPDGSNFTLKIRSTKLEDSAMYFCASSVPKDRGAYEQYFGPGTRLTVT.

This clone was recorded only once. CDR3 protein: CATSHGLMNTEAFF. CDR3 nucleotides: TGTGCCACCAGCCATGGCCTGATGAACACTGAAGCTTTCTTT. The V and J genes are TRBV15 and TRBJ1-1; D gene uncertain. This CDR3 comprises 14 residues. Between the trimmed V and J ends, which lost 5 bases and 0 bases, there was a span of 10 bases. Germline CDR1 reads LNHNV; CDR2 reads YYDKDF (reference sequence).

This clone was detected only a few times. The chain uses TRBV5-1 and TRBJ1-4; 7 nucleotides match TRBD1. Germline trimming cut 4 bases from V and 7 bases from J; bases unmatched to any gene: 7. CDR1 is SGHRS and CDR2 is YFSETQ in the germline V gene. CDR3 length: 14 residues. The CDR3 nucleotides are TGCGCCAGCAGCGACACCGGACAGGTTGAAAAACTGTTTTTT. It yields the protein CASSDTGQVEKLFF.

This clone was observed once. The genes are TRBV10-3 and TRBJ2-7, with a tentative D call TRBD1 (6 bases). V dropped 3 bases and J dropped 3 bases, with 21 bases sitting between them. The CDR3 has 17 amino acids. Germline V lookup: CDR1 ENHRY, CDR2 SYGVKD. DNA for the CDR3: TGTGCCATCAGTGACTTCGGTCGATCGACAGGAGACTACGAGCAGTACTTC. This translates into CAISDFGRSTGDYEQYF.

The chain uses TRBV10-2 and TRBJ2-7, with D possibly TRBD2 on 6 matching bases. This CDR3 has 11 amino acids. Germline V CDR1 and CDR2: WSHSY, SAAADI. Deletions cut 10 bases from V and 9 bases from J, with 16 bases between. As DNA, the CDR3 is TGCGCCACCGGGACTGGCGTGGGGCAGTACTTC. Amino acids: CATGTGVGQYF.

The chain combines TRBV10-3 with TRBJ2-1, with 8 bases that match TRBD2. The V segment lost 10 bases and the J segment 2 bases; nucleotides outside the gene matches: 7. CDR1 ENHRY and CDR2 SYGVKD come from the germline V gene. The CDR3 loop spans 14 amino acids. The CDR3 DNA reads TGTGCCACCGCAGCGGGAGTAGCCTACAATGAGCAGTTCTTC. Amino acid sequence: CATAAGVAYNEQFF.